This entry lists 28 T cell receptor beta chains sequenced from one sample in a study of shared clonotypes between healthy human individuals. Sequencing was performed with immunoSEQ multiplex PCR; in TCRdb, only in-frame clones are kept and a portion is missing. Of a few million clones in the sample, approximately 94% were seen once. Sequenced sample: naive CD4+ T cells sorted from blood. This sample's subset: CD45RA+ positively selected. Every receptor here comes from a man aged 18 to 35 in good health.

This clone was counted only a few times. The sample has other DNA sequences that encode this CDR3 too. The genes are TRBV30 and TRBJ1-1; D not certain. The CDR3 covers 12 residues. Germline V gene lookup returns CDR1 GTSNPN and CDR2 SVGIG (reference sequence). V was cut by 0 bases and J by 3 bases, with 5 bases left in between. The CDR3 nucleotides are TGTGCCTGGAGTGTCGGGTACACTGAAGCTTTCTTT. Translating it yields CAWSVGYTEAFF.

The chain combines TRBV11-2 with TRBJ2-7, with D unresolved. The DNA end favors TRBJ2-5, so the J call may be wrong. Germline CDR1 SGHAT, CDR2 FQNNGV. The CDR3 is made up of 14 amino acids. In nucleotides, the CDR3 is TGTGCCAGCAGCTTAATTGACACCCAAGAGACCCAGTACTTC. Protein sequence: CASSLIDTQETQYF.

Here the CDR3 DNA reads TGTGCCAGTAGTTCCCAGATAGTGGACAATCAGCCCCAGCATTTT. Protein: CASSSQIVDNQPQHF. V gene TRBV19 combines with J gene TRBJ1-5; D is unclear. V lost 5 bases and J 3 bases, leaving 14 bases between the germline ends. The CDR3 runs 15 residues. Germline values: CDR1 LNHDA, CDR2 SQIVND (reference sequence).

This clone was picked up a small number of times. The V and J genes are TRBV4-1 and TRBJ1-5, with no clear D. Trimming removed 0 bases at V and 7 bases at J, with 7 bases between. This CDR3 is 13 amino acids long. Germline lookup yields CDR1 MGHRA and CDR2 YSYEKL. The chain's CDR3 is CASSQDAGQPQHF. CDR3 coding DNA: TGCGCCAGCAGCCAAGATGCCGGACAGCCCCAGCATTTT.

This sequence joins TRBV5-1 and TRBJ2-7; TRBD2 agrees at 9 bases. V was clipped by 4 bases and J by 5 bases; unmatched bases: 13. The CDR3 is 16 amino acids. The V gene's germline CDR1 is SGHRS and CDR2 YFSETQ. The DNA of the CDR3 is TGCGCCAGCAGCAACCTGCGGGGGGGCCTCGGCGACGAGCAGTACTTC. It translates to CASSNLRGGLGDEQYF.

The V call is TRBV5-1, the J call TRBJ2-3, with D perhaps TRBD2 (5 bases). This CDR3 is built from 13 residues. In germline, CDR1 is SGHRS, CDR2 YFSETQ. Trimming removed 4 bases at V and 2 bases at J, with 8 bases between. The CDR3 is CASSRADTDTQYF. CDR3 in DNA: TGCGCCAGCAGCAGAGCGGACACAGATACGCAGTATTTT.

The chain combines TRBV7-2 with TRBJ2-4; TRBD2 is a possible D gene (5 bases). The V and J ends lost 5 bases and 3 bases respectively, with 11 bases between them. CDR3 size: 14 residues. Germline V CDR1 and CDR2: SGHTA, FQGNSA. For the CDR3, the DNA is TGTGCCAGCAGCCAGAGGGCTAGCAAAAACATTCAGTACTTC. It encodes CASSQRASKNIQYF.

Remarks on this clone: This same CDR3 is encoded by further DNA sequences in the sample. The chain combines TRBV18 with TRBJ2-1; possibly TRBD1 for D (5 bases). Per the germline V gene, CDR1 is KGHSH and CDR2 is LQKENI. Trimming shortened V by 0 bases and J by 7 bases, and 10 bases separated the two germline ends. The CDR3 loop spans 14 amino acids. The CDR3 loop is CASSPPGRNNEQFF. CDR3 nucleotides: TGTGCCAGCTCACCACCGGGGCGGAATAATGAGCAGTTCTTC.

The genes are TRBV7-5 and TRBJ2-2; whether TRBD2, the table's D call, matches the DNA was not checked. TRBV7-5 is a pseudogene segment. CDR3 size: 18 residues. CDR3 sequence reads: CARSLGLGLAEYTGELFF. In nucleotides, the CDR3 is TGTGCCAGAAGCTTGGGGTTAGGACTAGCGGAATACACCGGGGAGCTGTTTTTT.

This chain connects TRBV1 to TRBJ2-2; TRBD1, as called in the table, went unchecked against the DNA. TRBV1 is designated a pseudogene. The CDR3 is 17 amino acids. In DNA form, the CDR3 reads TGCACCAGCAGCCTAACGTCAGGACAGGGGTACACCGGGGAGCTGTTTTTT. The encoded protein is CTSSLTSGQGYTGELFF.

As for this clone: The same CDR3 arises from other DNA sequences in this sample as well. This chain connects TRBV4-1 to TRBJ1-4; weak D call: TRBD1 (6 bases). Germline V gives CDR1 MGHRA, CDR2 YSYEKL. V shed 1 base and J shed 2 bases, with 8 bases lying between them. CDR3 length equals 15 residues. CDR3 protein: CASSQVQGTNEKLFF. CDR3 coding DNA: TGCGCCAGCAGCCAAGTACAGGGCACTAATGAAAAACTGTTTTTT.

The sample holds one count of this clone. This specimen includes other DNA sequences encoding the same CDR3. The chain combines TRBV11-3 with TRBJ1-6; perhaps TRBD1 as D (5 bases). Trimming removed 1 base from V and 7 bases from J, with 5 bases in between. The CDR3 loop spans 13 amino acids. The V gene's germline CDR1 is SGHNT and CDR2 YENEEA. The CDR3 coding sequence is TGTGCCAGCAGCTTAGGACAGAATTCACCCCTCCACTTT. Amino acids: CASSLGQNSPLHF.

This clone was found once. This chain joins TRBV11-2 and TRBJ2-1; 7 bases line up with TRBD2. There are 15 residues in the CDR3. Losses at the gene ends were 3 bases for V and 9 bases for J; bases not matched to a gene: 11. The germline gives CDR1 SGHAT, CDR2 FQNNGV. The CDR3 DNA sequence: TGTGCCAGCAGCTTGCGATTCGCGGGAGCGGGTGAGCAGTTCTTC. Translated, it gives CASSLRFAGAGEQFF.

In its sample, this clone was seen a few times. CDR3 DNA: TGTGCCAGCAGCTTAGATGGGCAGGCAAATGGCTACACCTTC. It encodes CASSLDGQANGYTF. The genes are TRBV7-9 and TRBJ1-2, with D uncertain. The germline CDR1 and CDR2 sequences are SEHNR and FQNEAQ (reference sequence). The CDR3 length is 14 residues. V lost 1 base and J 6 bases, leaving 12 bases between the germline ends.

The chain is built from TRBV11-3 and TRBJ2-3; D gene unclear. Germline V lookup: CDR1 SGHNT, CDR2 YENEEA. The CDR3 spans 13 residues. V lost 0 bases and J 7 bases, leaving 8 bases between the germline ends. The CDR3 here is CASSLDGGYTQYF. Here the CDR3 DNA reads TGTGCCAGCAGCTTAGATGGTGGCTATACGCAGTATTTT.

V usage is TRBV5-8 and J usage is TRBJ2-7; 12 nucleotides match TRBD1. Looked up from germline, CDR1 is SGHTS and CDR2 is YDEGEE. This CDR3 contains 16 residues. The V gene end was trimmed by 0 bases and the J gene end by 3 bases; junction bases not matched to a gene: 4. The CDR3 nucleotides read TGTGCCAGCAGCTTGGCTGGGACAGGGGGCATCTACGAGCAGTACTTC. Translation: CASSLAGTGGIYEQYF.

V is TRBV19 and J is TRBJ2-7; 7 bases fit TRBD1. This CDR3 has 14 amino acids. V dropped 0 bases and J dropped 4; count of bases not matched to a gene: 3. Germline CDR1 is LNHDA and CDR2 is SQIVND (reference sequence). The DNA for the CDR3 is TGTGCCAGTAGTATAGAGCCGGGACAGTACGAGCAGTACTTC. Protein: CASSIEPGQYEQYF.

The chain employs TRBV7-2 and TRBJ1-5; D is ambiguous. The length of the CDR3 is 14 residues. V lost 3 bases and J 0 bases, leaving 6 bases between the germline ends. Germline CDR1 and CDR2: SGHTA and FQGNSA. The CDR3 coding sequence is TGTGCCAGCAGCTTTTACACTAGCAATCAGCCCCAGCATTTT. This sequence encodes CASSFYTSNQPQHF.

The table lists this clone with a count of one. This CDR3 is also generated by other DNA sequences in the sample. The chain recombines TRBV30 with TRBJ2-5, with unresolved D. This CDR3 has 11 amino acids. V lost 4 bases to trimming and J lost 5 bases, with 8 bases between them. The germline V gene has CDR1 GTSNPN and CDR2 SVGIG (reference sequence). CDR3 DNA: TGTGCCTGGAATACAGTGGAGACCCAGTACTTC. Amino acid sequence: CAWNTVETQYF. The whole variable domain, remainder taken from reference TRBV30 and TRBJ2-5, is SQTIHQWPATLVQPVGSPLSLECTVEGTSNPNLYWYRQAAGRGLQLLFYSVGIGQISSEVPQNLSASRPQDRQFILSSKKLLLSDSGFYLCAWNTVETQYFGPGTRLLVL.

This chain links TRBV6-6 with TRBJ2-7; D is perhaps TRBD1 (5 bases). This CDR3 is 15 amino acids long. V lost 5 bases to trimming and J lost 5 bases, with 19 bases between them. Germline lookup yields CDR1 MNHNY and CDR2 SVGAGI (reference sequence). The CDR3: CASSPRAHGLDEQYF. CDR3 DNA sequence: TGTGCCAGCAGTCCCAGGGCGCACGGTCTTGACGAGCAGTACTTC.

The chain has TRBV6-6 and TRBJ2-5; perhaps TRBD1 as D (6 bases). This CDR3 spans 16 amino acids. The V gene lost 2 bases and the J gene lost 5 bases, with 18 bases spanning the gap. Germline V gene sequence: CDR1 MNHNY, CDR2 SVGAGI (reference sequence). The CDR3 DNA reads as TGTGCCAGCAGTTACGGGACACCCGGAAAGGGGGAGACCCAGTACTTC. This sequence encodes CASSYGTPGKGETQYF.

J is TRBJ1-1 and V is TRBV5-1; D perhaps matches TRBD1 (5 bases). The V gene lost 6 bases and the J gene lost 1 base, with 13 bases spanning the gap. The CDR3 has 14 residues. The V gene's germline CDR1 is SGHRS and CDR2 YFSETQ. The CDR3 here is CASTPGGTNTEAFF. CDR3 nucleotide sequence: TGCGCCAGCACCCCAGGAGGGACGAACACTGAAGCTTTCTTT.

The rearrangement links TRBV29-1 to TRBJ2-1; D is unclear. Germline CDR1 is SQVTM and CDR2 is ANQGSEA. The germline V and J ends were trimmed by 4 bases and 3 bases, with 10 bases remaining between them. CDR3 length: 13 amino acids. The CDR3 spells CSVGQILYNEQFF. Here the CDR3 DNA reads TGCAGCGTTGGGCAGATCCTCTACAATGAGCAGTTCTTC.

This clone was detected only once. This chain uses TRBV27 with TRBJ2-7, with D perhaps TRBD1 (5 bases). The germline V and J ends were trimmed by 4 bases and 6 bases, with 10 bases remaining between them. Germline V gene data show CDR1 as MNHEY and CDR2 as SMNVEV (reference sequence). The CDR3 is 12 amino acids. Written as DNA, the CDR3 is TGTGCCAGCAGTTCAGGGTTCGGCGAGCAGTACTTC. Its protein product is CASSSGFGEQYF.

Note on this clone: Without the conserved terminal phenylalanine or tryptophan, this CDR3 likely stems from a read error. Because the CDR3's place on the DNA is in doubt, the DNA is left out and the CDR3 is given as listed by TCRdb. The J gene is TRBJ2-3, the V gene TRBV28. Germline CDR1 reads MDHEN; CDR2 reads SYDVKM. A total of 8 residues make up the CDR3, ends included. Here the CDR3 reads CASSSTGR.

Comments on this clone: The same CDR3 also results from other DNA sequences found in this sample. CDR3 loop: CAISGNSNQPQHF. CDR3 nucleotides: TGTGCCATCAGTGGAAACAGCAATCAGCCCCAGCATTTT. The V call is TRBV10-3, the J call TRBJ1-5; D is ambiguous. Germline loops: CDR1 ENHRY, CDR2 SYGVKD. The length of the CDR3 is 13 residues. The V and J ends lost 4 bases and 1 base respectively, with 5 bases between them.

The genes are TRBV7-6 and TRBJ2-7; no clear D gene. The V gene lost 0 bases and the J gene lost 4 bases, with 7 bases spanning the gap. The CDR3 spans 13 residues. In germline, CDR1 is SGHVS, CDR2 FNYEAQ. The CDR3 bases are TGTGCCAGCAGCTTAGCGCGAAGTTACGAGCAGTACTTC. It encodes CASSLARSYEQYF.

This clone appeared once. The J gene is TRBJ2-2, the V gene TRBV19, with 10 bases fitting TRBD2. The CDR3 consists of 18 residues. The V segment lost 8 bases and the J segment 5 bases; nucleotides outside the gene matches: 17. Germline CDR1 reads LNHDA; CDR2 reads SQIVND (reference sequence). CDR3 nucleotides: TGTGCCAGTGGTAGAGCCCCTCTAGCGGGAGTAGGGACCGGGGAGCTGTTTTTT. Amino acid sequence: CASGRAPLAGVGTGELFF.